Described below is a single TCR beta chain sequence and its context. The data originate from a study of blood T cell repertoires in COVID-19. Study-level information: Acute and convalescent COVID-19 samples came from the United States, Italy and Spain. Nucleic acid was either cDNA or gDNA, and it came from T cells, B-cell-depleted T cells, or PBMCs.

Original handling: How many nucleated cells were present was estimated from reference gene primer amplification. Libraries were prepared by immunoSEQ multiplex PCR; TCRdb keeps only in-frame clonotypes and omits some of them. From that table come the V and J calls and clone size; the DNA was used to work out D and trimming. The table lists approximately 300,000 clones, 89% of them singletons, with under 8% in the top ten. The sequenced sample was peripheral blood. The clonotype comes from a man younger than 35 who had recovered from COVID-19.

The CDR3 nucleotides read TGTGCCAGCAGCTTAGGAGCGGGACTACCTCAGTTCTTC. Protein product: CASSLGAGLPQFF. This sequence joins TRBV11-1 and TRBJ2-1; 7 nucleotides match TRBD2. CDR1 is SGHAT and CDR2 is FQDESV in the germline V gene (reference sequence). CDR3 length: 13 amino acids. V shed 1 base, J shed 13 bases, and the junction held 7 bases outside the gene matches.